This T cell receptor (beta chain) comes out of a study of T cell repertoires in cytomegalovirus infection (dated by TCRdb to the late 2010s). For context, the study as a whole: Donor HLA type was relevant to the analysis, as public TCR beta signatures indicated carriage of CMV infection together with the matching HLA type. What the study reported, not specific to this receptor: In both this cohort and an independent cohort of over 350 donors, the cumulative frequency of public TCR beta family members distinguished carriers of CMV infection plus the relevant HLA type. The ex vivo response was dominated by HLA-C-restricted CMV-specific TCR beta clonotypes, and the single most frequent clonotype in two of eight donors was supplied by these HLA-C-restricted clonotypes.

This clonotype has at least ten counts. This receptor's antigen is unknown. The sample holds no much larger clone one base away, and base qualities are not on file. CDR1 and CDR2 were assigned from the germline V gene (reference sequence) as LNHDA and SQIVND. The CDR3 runs 15 amino acids, cysteine and phenylalanine included. The read is trimmed to its CDR3 DNA, 45 bases read in frame from base 1. Between the V and J ends, shortened by 1 base and 8 bases respectively, the junction contains 12 bases. Instrument on record: Illumina HiSeq 1500. Using fastp trimming at Q25 and MiXCR clonotype assembly, TCRdb reanalyzed the public sequencing data and kept in-frame beta chains. Each record represents a unique CDR3 protein, reported with the most common genes and DNA among its rows. Recorded for this sample are 480,000 or so distinct CDR3 sequences; about 11% of them occurred a single time. The ten largest clones take up 10% of the sample.

The TCR was taken from a human donor in good health (CMV status not recorded). Some clones in this sample may be carry-over from other donors' samples. The chain was built from TRBV19 and TRBJ1-6; the D gene lacks a confident call. Specimen: PBMCs. The DNA sequence reads TGTGCCAGTAGTATAGTGGGCCAGAAACATTCACCCCTCCACTTT. Its coded protein is CASSIVGQKHSPLHF.